This T cell receptor beta chain was obtained from a study of CD8 T cells in Susac syndrome. Study in general: Patients with Susac syndrome were therapy-naive, treated with corticosteroids, or treated with intravenous immunoglobulin alone when blood was collected.

cDNA came from approximately 0.5 to 1 ug RNA primed by random hexamers. With immunoSEQ multiplex PCR, TCR beta CDR3 was amplified across 54 Vbeta and 13 Jbeta. TCRdb re-analysed the immunoSEQ multiplex PCR reads in MiXCR, keeping a single row per CDR3 protein. The data show 150,000 to 200,000 distinct CDR3 sequences, roughly 90% seen once. CDR3 length equals 13 residues. Deletions cut 4 bases from V and 3 bases from J, with 10 bases between. Germline V CDR1 and CDR2: MNHNS, SASEGT. The sequenced target, TCR beta, came from blood CD8+ and CD4+ T cells. Sequenced material: CD4+ T cells from PBMCs. The rearrangement uses TRBV6-1 and TRBJ2-7; maybe TRBD1 (6 bases). The clonotype comes from a human donor with Susac syndrome. This CDR3 is CASSGTRGYEQYF. CDR3 sequence (DNA): TGTGCCAGCAGTGGGACCAGGGGCTACGAGCAGTACTTC.